The T cell receptor beta chain described here comes from a study of long-term antiretroviral therapy in people with HIV. To note about this clone: The antigen is undetermined. This sample also contains other DNA sequences that code for the same CDR3.

They ran version v3.0 of the immunoSEQ assay at survey level. TCRdb keeps only in-frame clones here, not all; method: immunoSEQ multiplex PCR. The repertoire has fewer than 40,000 clones, about three quarters of them found once; the top ten carry 7.5% to 9.5%. General study findings and limits: Repertoires looked antigen-experienced, with only a slight naive shift after ART.

Germline V gene data show CDR1 as SGHTA and CDR2 as FQGNSA. The CDR3 consists of 11 residues. V was cut by 1 base and J by 7 bases, with 1 base left in between. The sample here was unsorted PBMCs, taken 3.1 years after starting antiretroviral therapy. This chain connects TRBV7-2 to TRBJ2-2, with D hard to call. The origin of this receptor is a woman between 45 and 65 years old with HIV. CDR3 amino acids: CASSLDGELFF. The CDR3 DNA is TGTGCCAGCAGCTTAGACGGGGAGCTGTTTTTT.